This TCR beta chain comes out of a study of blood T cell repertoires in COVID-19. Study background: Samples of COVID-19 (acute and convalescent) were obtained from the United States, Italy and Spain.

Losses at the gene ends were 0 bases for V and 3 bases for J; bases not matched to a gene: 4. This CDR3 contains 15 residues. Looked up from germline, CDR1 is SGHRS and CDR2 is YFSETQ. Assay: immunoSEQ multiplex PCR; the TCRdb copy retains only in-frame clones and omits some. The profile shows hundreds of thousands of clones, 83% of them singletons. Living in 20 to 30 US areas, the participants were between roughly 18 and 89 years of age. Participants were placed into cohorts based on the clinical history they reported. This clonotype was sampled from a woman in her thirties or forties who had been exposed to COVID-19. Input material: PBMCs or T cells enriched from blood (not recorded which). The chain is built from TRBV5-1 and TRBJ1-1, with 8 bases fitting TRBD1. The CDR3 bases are TGCGCCAGCAGCTTGGAACCGGGACAGGACACTGAAGCTTTCTTT. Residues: CASSLEPGQDTEAFF.